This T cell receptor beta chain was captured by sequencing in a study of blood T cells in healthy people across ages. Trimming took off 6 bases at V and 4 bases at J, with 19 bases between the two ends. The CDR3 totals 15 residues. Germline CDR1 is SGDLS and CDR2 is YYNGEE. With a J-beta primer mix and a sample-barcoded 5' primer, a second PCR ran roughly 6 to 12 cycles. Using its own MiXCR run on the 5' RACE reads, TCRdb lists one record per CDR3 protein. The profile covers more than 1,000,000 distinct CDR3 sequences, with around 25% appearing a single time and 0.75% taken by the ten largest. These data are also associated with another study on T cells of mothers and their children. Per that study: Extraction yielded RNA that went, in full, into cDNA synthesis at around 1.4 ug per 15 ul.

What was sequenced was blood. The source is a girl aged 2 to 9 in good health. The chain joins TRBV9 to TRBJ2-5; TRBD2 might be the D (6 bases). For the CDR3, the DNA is TGTGCCAGCACCGTGGCCGACGGGGGTTTAGAGACCCAGTACTTC. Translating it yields CASTVADGGLETQYF.